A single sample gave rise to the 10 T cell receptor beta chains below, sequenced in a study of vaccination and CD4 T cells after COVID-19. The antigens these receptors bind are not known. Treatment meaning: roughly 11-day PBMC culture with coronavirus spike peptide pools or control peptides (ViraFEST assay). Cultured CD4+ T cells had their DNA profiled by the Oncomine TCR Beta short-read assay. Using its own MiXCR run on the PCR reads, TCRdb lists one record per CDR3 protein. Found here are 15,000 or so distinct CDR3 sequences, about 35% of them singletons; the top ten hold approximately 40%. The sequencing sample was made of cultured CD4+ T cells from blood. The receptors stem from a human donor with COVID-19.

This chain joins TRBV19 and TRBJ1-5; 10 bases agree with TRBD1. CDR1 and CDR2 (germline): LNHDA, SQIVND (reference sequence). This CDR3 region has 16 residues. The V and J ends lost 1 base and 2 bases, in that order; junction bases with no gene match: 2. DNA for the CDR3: TGTGCCAGTAGTATAGGTGGGACAGGGGGCAATCAGCCCCAGCATTTT. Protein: CASSIGGTGGNQPQHF.

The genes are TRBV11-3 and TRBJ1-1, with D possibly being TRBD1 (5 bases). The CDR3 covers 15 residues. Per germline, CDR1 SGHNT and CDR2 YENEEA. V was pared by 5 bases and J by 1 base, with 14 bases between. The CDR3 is CASSNRGGGNTEAFF. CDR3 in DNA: TGTGCCAGCAGCAACCGGGGGGGGGGGAACACTGAAGCTTTCTTT.

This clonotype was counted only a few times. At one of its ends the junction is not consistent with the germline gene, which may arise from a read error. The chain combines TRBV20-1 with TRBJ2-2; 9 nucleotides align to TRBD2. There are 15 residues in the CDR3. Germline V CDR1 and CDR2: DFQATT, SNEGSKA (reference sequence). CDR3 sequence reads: CSARAGGRNTGELFF. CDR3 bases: TGCAGTGCAAGAGCGGGGGGCAGGAACACCGGGGAGCTGTTTTTT.

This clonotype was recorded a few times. The CDR3, as DNA: TGCAGTGCTCCCTCGGGGGGGGTATATGGCTACACCTTC. It encodes CSAPSGGVYGYTF. This chain links TRBV20-1 with TRBJ1-2, with D perhaps TRBD1 (5 bases). The germline V gene encodes CDR1 DFQATT and CDR2 SNEGSKA (reference sequence). The CDR3 extends over 13 amino acids. The V end was cut by 5 bases, the J end by 5 bases, with 15 bases between.

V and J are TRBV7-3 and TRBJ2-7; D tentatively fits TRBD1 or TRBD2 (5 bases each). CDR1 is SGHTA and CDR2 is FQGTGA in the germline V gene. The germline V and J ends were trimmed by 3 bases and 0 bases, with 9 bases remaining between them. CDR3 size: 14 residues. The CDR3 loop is CASSFGASSYEQYF. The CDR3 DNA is TGTGCCAGCAGCTTCGGGGCGAGCTCCTACGAGCAGTACTTC.

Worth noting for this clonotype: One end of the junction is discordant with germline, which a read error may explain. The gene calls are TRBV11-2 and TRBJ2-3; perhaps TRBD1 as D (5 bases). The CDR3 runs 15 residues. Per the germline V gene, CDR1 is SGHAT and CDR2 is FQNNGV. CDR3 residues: CANSLDGRATDTQYF. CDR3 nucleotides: TGTGCCAACAGCTTAGATGGCAGGGCCACAGATACGCAGTATTTT.

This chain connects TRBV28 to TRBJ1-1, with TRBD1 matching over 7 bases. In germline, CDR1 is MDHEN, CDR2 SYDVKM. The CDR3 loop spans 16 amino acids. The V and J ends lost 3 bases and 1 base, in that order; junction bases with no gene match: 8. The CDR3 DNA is TGTGCCAGCAGTTTGTCTTACAGGGGACGGAACACTGAAGCTTTCTTT. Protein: CASSLSYRGRNTEAFF. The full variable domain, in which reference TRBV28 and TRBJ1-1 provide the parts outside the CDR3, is DVKVTQSSRYLVKRTGEKVFLECVQDMDHENMFWYRQDPGLGLRLIYFSYDVKMKEKGDIPEGYSVSREKKERFSLILESASTNQTSMYLCASSLSYRGRNTEAFFGQGTRLTVV.

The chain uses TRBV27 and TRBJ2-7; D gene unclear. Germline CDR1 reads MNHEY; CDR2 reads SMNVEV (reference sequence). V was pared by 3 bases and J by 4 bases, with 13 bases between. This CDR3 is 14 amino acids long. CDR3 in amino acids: CASSFVPAYYEQYF. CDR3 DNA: TGTGCCAGCAGTTTCGTCCCCGCCTATTACGAGCAGTACTTC.

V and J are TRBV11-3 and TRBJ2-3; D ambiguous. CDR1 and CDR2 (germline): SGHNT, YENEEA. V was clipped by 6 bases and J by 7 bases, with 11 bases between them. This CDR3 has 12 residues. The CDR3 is CASRDSSYTQYF. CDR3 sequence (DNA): TGTGCCAGCAGGGATAGCAGTTATACGCAGTATTTT.

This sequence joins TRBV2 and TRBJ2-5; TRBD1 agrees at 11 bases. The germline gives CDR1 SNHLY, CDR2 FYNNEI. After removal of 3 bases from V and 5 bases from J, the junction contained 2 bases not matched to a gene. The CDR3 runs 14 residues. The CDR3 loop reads CASSEGQGGETQYF. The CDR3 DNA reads TGTGCCAGCAGTGAGGGACAGGGGGGCGAGACCCAGTACTTC.